Below, 2 T cell receptor beta chains from the same sample are listed, as sequenced in a study of blood T cell repertoires in COVID-19. The assay was immunoSEQ multiplex PCR, and TCRdb's table has in-frame clones only and misses some. This table has fewer than 350,000 clones, 86% appearing once. The sequenced sample consisted of peripheral blood. The receptor set was obtained from a woman aged 30 to 39 who had recovered from COVID-19.

CDR3 nucleotide sequence: TGTGCCAGGTTGACAGAATCTAACTATGGCTACACCTTC. Translated, it gives CARLTESNYGYTF. The chain combines TRBV30 with TRBJ1-2; D may be TRBD1 (5 bases). The CDR3 has 13 residues. Germline assignment: CDR1 GTSNPN and CDR2 SVGIG (reference sequence). Between the trimmed V and J ends, which lost 8 bases and 0 bases, there was a span of 13 bases. Filled out from reference TRBV30 and TRBJ1-2, the complete variable domain reads SQTIHQWPATLVQPVGSPLSLECTVEGTSNPNLYWYRQAAGRGLQLLFYSVGIGQISSEVPQNLSASRPQDRQFILSSKKLLLSDSGFYLCARLTESNYGYTFGSGTRLTVV.

The genes are TRBV5-1 and TRBJ2-1; 10 nucleotides align to TRBD1. This CDR3 contains 15 residues. The V gene's germline CDR1 is SGHRS and CDR2 YFSETQ. With V trimmed by 2 bases and J by 6 bases, 5 bases remained unmatched. CDR3 nucleotides: TGCGCCAGCAGCTTAGGGACAGGGGCCCTCAATGAGCAGTTCTTC. It codes for CASSLGTGALNEQFF.